The TCR beta chain under discussion was sequenced for a study of cytomegalovirus exposure and HLA in healthy donors. The PCR used 60 Vbeta and 13 Jbeta primers. Sequenced by immunoSEQ multiplex PCR; TCRdb stores in-frame clones only, minus some. The sample contains under 150,000 clones, approximately 79% of which appear only once. This clone was seen a few times. The CDR3 loop spans 15 amino acids. The junction had 4 bases not matched to a gene; V was cut back by 0 bases and J by 7 bases. Germline V lookup: CDR1 SGHRS, CDR2 YFSETQ. Sequencing was carried out using PBMCs. The receptor was derived from a woman between 35 and 50 years old in good health and CMV-seropositive. V and J are TRBV5-1 and TRBJ2-6, with 7 positions matching TRBD1. Here the CDR3 DNA reads TGCGCCAGCAGCTTGGGTGACAGGGAAGCCAACGTCCTGACTTTC. Protein product: CASSLGDREANVLTF.